The clone carrying this TCR beta chain was seen repeatedly, ten times or more. The target antigen is unknown. This entry is derived from a study of T cell repertoires in cytomegalovirus infection. As for the study in general: Use of recently identified HLA-C-restricted and well-studied HLA-B-restricted CMV epitopes was part of the study. Indications of both CMV infection and matching HLA type were provided by public TCR beta signatures.

Trimming removed 5 bases from V and 4 bases from J; junction bases left unmatched: 5. Per the germline V gene, CDR1 is SGHVS and CDR2 is FQNEAQ. The CDR3 is 15 residues long. MiXCR, run by TCRdb on the reads, gives a single entry per CDR3 protein. The table includes around 800,000 distinct CDR3 sequences, 32% detected once. The source of this sequence is a human donor in good health (CMV status not recorded). Some clones in this sample may be carry-over from other donors' samples. The material was cultured CD8+ T cells from PBMCs, obtained from culture after CMV antigen stimulation. The rearrangement links TRBV7-8 to TRBJ2-1; 10 bases agree with TRBD1. CDR3 region: CASSLGTGVYNEQFF. The CDR3 nucleotides are TGTGCCAGCAGCCTTGGGACAGGGGTTTACAATGAGCAGTTCTTC. Full variable domain (outside the CDR3, taken from reference TRBV7-8 and TRBJ2-1): GAGVSQSPRYKVAKRGQDVALRCDPISGHVSLFWYQQALGQGPEFLTYFQNEAQLDKSGLPSDRFFAERPEGSVSTLKIQRTQQEDSAVYLCASSLGTGVYNEQFFGPGTRLTVL.